The 20 T cell receptor beta chains below were found in one sample sequenced in a study of regulatory T cells in long-lasting Graves disease. Sequencing libraries for TCR beta were prepared with iRepertoire HTBI primers and Arm-PCR of CDR3 regions. TCRdb used MiXCR to reprocess the multiplex PCR reads, holding one entry per CDR3 protein. Among about 500,000 distinct CDR3 sequences listed, 15% to 20% were seen once. Noted time point: newly diagnosed GD, antithyroid drugs for less than 3 months. The TCR library was prepared using RNA isolated from PBMCs. Separately, the same data were catalogued under a study of T cells in Graves' hyperthyroidism and ophthalmopathy.

Sequencing used peripheral blood mononuclear cells (PBMCs), obtained at new diagnosis, from a patient treated with antithyroid drugs. Receptors originate from a man aged 35 to 55 with Graves disease.

This clonotype was seen once. This rearrangement joins TRBV27 to TRBJ2-4; D not certain. The CDR3 totals 12 residues. V lost 3 bases and J lost 8, with 8 bases in between. Germline CDR1 and CDR2: MNHEY and SMNVEV (reference sequence). The CDR3 DNA sequence: TGTGCCAGCAGTTTCAATGGCGACATTCAGTACTTC. It specifies CASSFNGDIQYF.

This clonotype was recorded many times. This sequence joins TRBV12-3 or TRBV12-4 and TRBJ2-2; possibly TRBD2 for D (5 bases). Trimming cost V 0 bases and J 4 bases, with 6 bases left between them. The CDR3 runs to 14 residues. CDR3 loop: CASSLAGATGELFF. The CDR3 nucleotides read TGTGCCAGCAGTTTAGCGGGAGCCACCGGGGAGCTGTTTTTT.

In its sample, this clonotype was seen a few times. The chain is built from TRBV9 and TRBJ2-2; D is unresolved. The CDR3 has 15 residues. Germline V CDR1 and CDR2: SGDLS, YYNGEE. The V end lost 1 base, the J end lost 4 bases, and 11 bases lay between the germline ends. CDR3 sequence reads: CASSVLSSLTGELFF. The CDR3, as DNA: TGTGCCAGCAGCGTATTGAGCAGCCTCACCGGGGAGCTGTTTTTT.

The chain carries TRBV24-1 and TRBJ2-5; D gene ambiguous. V was clipped by 9 bases and J by 5 bases, with 18 bases between them. This CDR3 spans 14 amino acids. In germline, CDR1 is KGHDR, CDR2 SFDVKD. CDR3 bases: TGTGCCACCCAAGATCGCGCATTAGGGGAGACCCAGTACTTC. Protein sequence: CATQDRALGETQYF.

This clonotype was recorded many times. The chain joins TRBV7-3 to TRBJ2-7; D perhaps matches TRBD2 (6 bases). Trimming took off 0 bases at V and 1 base at J, with 19 bases between the two ends. CDR1 and CDR2 (germline): SGHTA, FQGTGA. The CDR3 runs 18 residues. CDR3 in DNA: TGTGCCAGCAGCTTAACGTCCGCCCCGGGGGTAGGATCCTACGAGCAGTACTTC. Its protein product is CASSLTSAPGVGSYEQYF.

This clonotype was observed many times. The chain carries TRBV20-1 and TRBJ2-7; 8 nucleotides align to TRBD2. Germline V gives CDR1 DFQATT, CDR2 SNEGSKA (reference sequence). The junction had 9 bases not matched to a gene; V was cut back by 1 base and J by 1 base. The CDR3 is 16 residues long. The CDR3 loop reads CSARGSGLERSYEQYF. The CDR3 DNA follows: TGCAGTGCTAGAGGGTCGGGACTAGAGAGGTCCTACGAGCAGTACTTC.

The V and J genes are TRBV7-6 and TRBJ2-3; unclear D gene. Trimming removed 1 base from V and 1 base from J, with 9 bases in between. CDR1 and CDR2 (germline): SGHVS, FNYEAQ. This CDR3 contains 15 residues. CDR3 DNA sequence: TGTGCCAGCAGCTTAGGCGGAACCCGCACAGATACGCAGTATTTT. It yields the protein CASSLGGTRTDTQYF.

Many counts were recorded for this clonotype. V usage is TRBV20-1 and J usage is TRBJ2-7, with D perhaps matching TRBD2 (5 bases). This CDR3 is built from 15 residues. Germline V CDR1 and CDR2: DFQATT, SNEGSKA (reference sequence). Trimming stripped 1 base from V and 6 bases from J, with 19 bases between. CDR3 loop: CSARGTGVQSSEQYF. CDR3 DNA sequence: TGCAGTGCTAGAGGTACCGGGGTCCAGTCGTCCGAGCAGTACTTC.

The table lists this clonotype with many counts. The rearrangement uses TRBV6-6 and TRBJ2-7, with a possible D match to TRBD1 (5 bases). The CDR3 sequence is 16 residues long. Trimming took 0 bases from V and 2 from J, leaving 14 bases between them. Germline CDR1 and CDR2: MNHNY and SVGAGI (reference sequence). As DNA, the CDR3 is TGTGCCAGCAGTTACTCGACACCCGACAGTGCCTACGAGCAGTACTTC. Its protein is CASSYSTPDSAYEQYF.

This clonotype was counted between two and nine times. The genes are TRBV27 and TRBJ2-7, with TRBD1 matching over 7 bases. Unmatched junction bases numbered 6, after V lost 5 bases and J lost 2 bases. Germline V lookup: CDR1 MNHEY, CDR2 SMNVEV (reference sequence). The CDR3 is 14 amino acids. The CDR3 loop reads CASSPSTGPYEQYF. In DNA form, the CDR3 reads TGTGCCAGCAGTCCGTCGACAGGGCCCTACGAGCAGTACTTC.

With regard to this clonotype: A much larger clone lies one base from this, so it may be a read error. The chain uses TRBV28 and TRBJ2-4; the D is unclear. The germline V gene has CDR1 MDHEN and CDR2 SYDVKM. The CDR3 consists of 16 residues. CDR3 nucleotides: TGTGCCAGCGGTTTATTTAACGCGGCGTTCCAAAACATTCAGTACTTC. Protein sequence: CASGLFNAAFQNIQYF.

This clonotype was recorded many times. A junction boundary mismatches the germline segment, possibly from a read error. V and J are TRBV5-1 and TRBJ2-1, with 7 nucleotides matching TRBD1. CDR1 and CDR2 (germline): SGHRS, YFSETQ. This CDR3 comprises 14 residues. CDR3 coding DNA: TGTGCCAGCAGCTTCGGGACAGTCTACAATGAGCAGTTCTTC. This gives the protein CASSFGTVYNEQFF.

A word on this clonotype: A read error is possible here, since a much larger clone lies one base away. V gene TRBV30 combines with J gene TRBJ2-7; TRBD2 is a possible D gene (6 bases). This CDR3 contains 14 residues. Germline values: CDR1 GTSNPN, CDR2 SVGIG (reference sequence). V gave up 0 bases and J gave up 7 bases, with 16 bases separating them. CDR3: CAWSVLVGRYEQYF. CDR3 nucleotides: TGTGCCTGGAGTGTACTGGTCGGGAGATATGAGCAGTACTTC.

The rearrangement links TRBV24-1 to TRBJ2-1, with D hard to call. The V gene lost 6 bases and the J gene lost 10 bases, with 9 bases spanning the gap. This CDR3 spans 11 amino acids. Germline-derived CDR1 and CDR2 are KGHDR and SFDVKD. Here the CDR3 DNA reads TGTGCCACCAGTCTGGGGAAGGAGCAGTTCTTC. It yields the protein CATSLGKEQFF.

The CDR3 nucleotides read TGTGCCAGCAGTTTAGCTGGCGGCAGGGGGGTCTCACCCCTCCACTTT. This translates into CASSLAGGRGVSPLHF. J is TRBJ1-6 and V is TRBV12-3 or TRBV12-4, with 7 positions matching TRBD1. The CDR3 loop spans 16 amino acids. The V gene end was trimmed by 0 bases and the J gene end by 10 bases; junction bases not matched to a gene: 9.

This clonotype was counted ten times or more. The chain is built from TRBV3-1 and TRBJ1-1, with TRBD1 as a possible D gene (5 bases). Germline lookup yields CDR1 LGHDT and CDR2 YNNKEL (reference sequence). CDR3 length equals 15 residues. Deletions cut 1 base from V and 0 bases from J, with 9 bases between. The DNA of the CDR3 is TGTGCCAGCAGCCAAGGCAGGGTCATGAACACTGAAGCTTTCTTT. This gives the protein CASSQGRVMNTEAFF.

This clonotype came up many times. J is TRBJ2-1 and V is TRBV12-3 or TRBV12-4; perhaps TRBD1 as D (5 bases). The CDR3 is made up of 11 amino acids. Trimming removed 6 bases at V and 7 bases at J, with 7 bases between. The CDR3 DNA follows: TGTGCCAGCAGCCAGGGAAATGAGCAGTTCTTC. This encodes CASSQGNEQFF.

The chain couples TRBV7-8 to TRBJ1-1; TRBD1 might be the D (6 bases). The CDR3 covers 17 residues. Trimming took 0 bases from V and 0 from J, leaving 14 bases between them. Looked up from germline, CDR1 is SGHVS and CDR2 is FQNEAQ. The CDR3 is CASSLAGTLGLNTEAFF. The DNA for the CDR3 is TGTGCCAGCAGCTTAGCGGGGACATTGGGCCTGAACACTGAAGCTTTCTTT.

This chain connects TRBV30 to TRBJ1-2; TRBD1 agrees at 8 bases. V lost 4 bases to trimming and J lost 4 bases; unmatched junction nucleotides: 17. The CDR3 consists of 17 residues. Germline-derived CDR1 and CDR2 are GTSNPN and SVGIG (reference sequence). The DNA for the CDR3 is TGTGCCTGGACCCAGGACAGGGTTGCGTCCTCCACCTATGGCTACACCTTC. It translates to CAWTQDRVASSTYGYTF. Together with reference TRBV30 and TRBJ1-2, the CDR3 gives the full variable domain: SQTIHQWPATLVQPVGSPLSLECTVEGTSNPNLYWYRQAAGRGLQLLFYSVGIGQISSEVPQNLSASRPQDRQFILSSKKLLLSDSGFYLCAWTQDRVASSTYGYTFGSGTRLTVV.

This clonotype was counted at least ten times. J is TRBJ2-7 and V is TRBV20-1; 11 bases fit TRBD2. J gave up 3 bases and V 3 bases, and 7 bases lay outside the gene matches. This CDR3 has 15 residues. Germline V gives CDR1 DFQATT, CDR2 SNEGSKA (reference sequence). As DNA, the CDR3 is TGCAGTGCTAGTGTACTAGCGGGAGTTCTCTACGAGCAGTACTTC. Its translation: CSASVLAGVLYEQYF.